The present T cell receptor (beta chain) was sequenced within a study of cytomegalovirus exposure and HLA in healthy donors. In the PCR, 60 Vbeta and 13 Jbeta primers were used. This table comes from immunoSEQ multiplex PCR, and its TCRdb copy is limited to in-frame clones, with some not included. Of fewer than 200,000 clones in the sample, around 68% were seen once. Germline V gives CDR1 MGHRA, CDR2 YSYEKL. CDR3 length equals 16 residues. Between the trimmed V and J ends, which lost 0 bases and 0 bases, there was a span of 11 bases. This receptor was identified in a man aged 45-65 years in good health and CMV-seronegative. The chain employs TRBV4-1 and TRBJ1-2; D gene ambiguous. The source material was PBMCs. DNA of the CDR3: TGCGCCAGCAGCCAAGATTTTGGAGGAGCTAACTATGGCTACACCTTC. This codes for CASSQDFGGANYGYTF.